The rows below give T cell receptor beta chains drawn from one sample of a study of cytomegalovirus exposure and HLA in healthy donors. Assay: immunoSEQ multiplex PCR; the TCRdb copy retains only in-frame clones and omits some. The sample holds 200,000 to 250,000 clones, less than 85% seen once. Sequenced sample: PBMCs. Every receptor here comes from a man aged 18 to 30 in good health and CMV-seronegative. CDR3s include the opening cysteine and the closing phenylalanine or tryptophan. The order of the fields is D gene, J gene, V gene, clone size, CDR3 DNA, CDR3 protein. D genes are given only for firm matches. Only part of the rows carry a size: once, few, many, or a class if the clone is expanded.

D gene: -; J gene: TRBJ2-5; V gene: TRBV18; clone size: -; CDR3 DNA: TGTGCCAGCTCACCGGGGCAGGTGGAGACCCAGTACTTC; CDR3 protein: CASSPGQVETQYF
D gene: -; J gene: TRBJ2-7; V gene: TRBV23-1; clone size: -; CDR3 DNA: TGCGCCAGCAAATCAATCAATAGCGAAACACCCTACGAGCAGTACTTC; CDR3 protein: CASKSINSETPYEQYF
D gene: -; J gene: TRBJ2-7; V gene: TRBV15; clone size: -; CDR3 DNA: TGTGCCACCAGCCTTTATGCGGGAATCTACGAGCAGTACTTC; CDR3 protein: CATSLYAGIYEQYF
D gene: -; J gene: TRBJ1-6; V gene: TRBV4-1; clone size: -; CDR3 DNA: TGCGCCAGCACCCCCAGTCAAAGCTCCTATAATTCACCCCTCCACTTT; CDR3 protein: CASTPSQSSYNSPLHF
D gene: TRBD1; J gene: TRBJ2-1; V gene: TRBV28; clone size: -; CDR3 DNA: TGTGCCACCACGACAGGGTACAATGAGCAGTTCTTC; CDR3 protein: CATTTGYNEQFF
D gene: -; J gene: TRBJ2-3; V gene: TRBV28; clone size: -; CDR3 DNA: TGTGCCAGCAGTGCTGTGCGGGCGGATACGCAGTATTTT; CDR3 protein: CASSAVRADTQYF
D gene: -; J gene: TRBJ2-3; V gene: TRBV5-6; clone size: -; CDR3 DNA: TGTGCCAGCAGCTTGGATGTGGAGGCATCCACAGATACGCAGTATTTT; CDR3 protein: CASSLDVEASTDTQYF
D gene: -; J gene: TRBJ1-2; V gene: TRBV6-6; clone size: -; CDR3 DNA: TGTGCCAGCAGTGGGGCGTCCAGGAATGGCTACACCTTC; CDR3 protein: CASSGASRNGYTF
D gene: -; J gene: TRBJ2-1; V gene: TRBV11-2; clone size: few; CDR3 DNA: TGTGCCAGCAGCTTAGACTCCTCTGAGCAGTTCTTC; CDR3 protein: CASSLDSSEQFF
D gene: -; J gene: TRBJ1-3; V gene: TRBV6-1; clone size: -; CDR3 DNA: TGTGCCAGCAGAGACCAGGTTTCTGGAAACACCATATATTTT; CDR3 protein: CASRDQVSGNTIYF
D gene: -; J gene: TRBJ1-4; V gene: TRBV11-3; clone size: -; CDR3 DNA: TGTGCCAGCAGCGCCAGAAGGAGTGGGGGGAACAATGAAAAACTGTTTTTT; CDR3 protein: CASSARRSGGNNEKLFF
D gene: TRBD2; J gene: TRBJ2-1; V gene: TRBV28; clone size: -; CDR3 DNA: TGTGCCAGCAGCCTCACCGGGACTAGCGGGAGAAATGAGCAGTTCTTC; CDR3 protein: CASSLTGTSGRNEQFF
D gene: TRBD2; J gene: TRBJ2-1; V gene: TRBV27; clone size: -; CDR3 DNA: TGTGCCAGCAGTCCTACCCGGGGGGGACTCAATGAGCAGTTCTTC; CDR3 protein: CASSPTRGGLNEQFF
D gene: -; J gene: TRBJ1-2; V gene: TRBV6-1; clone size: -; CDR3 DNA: TGTGCCAGCAGTGAAGCTTCTTGGGCAGACTATGGCTACACCTTC; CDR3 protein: CASSEASWADYGYTF
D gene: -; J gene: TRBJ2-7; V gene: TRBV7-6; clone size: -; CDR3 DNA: TGTGCCAGCAGCTTACGGCGGGTCAGCGAGCAGTACTTC; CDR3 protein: CASSLRRVSEQYF
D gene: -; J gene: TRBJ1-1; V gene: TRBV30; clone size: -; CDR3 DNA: TGTGCCTGGAGTGCGGGGGGTATCGAAGCTTTCTTT; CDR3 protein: CAWSAGGIEAFF
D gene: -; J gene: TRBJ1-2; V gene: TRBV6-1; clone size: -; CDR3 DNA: TGTGCCAGCAGAACCCTAGCTAACTATGGCTACACCTTC; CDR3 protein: CASRTLANYGYTF
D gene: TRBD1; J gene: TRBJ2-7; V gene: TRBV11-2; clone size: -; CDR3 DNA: TGTGCCAGCAGCTCCCGACAGGGGACAGACGAGCAGTACTTC; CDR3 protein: CASSSRQGTDEQYF
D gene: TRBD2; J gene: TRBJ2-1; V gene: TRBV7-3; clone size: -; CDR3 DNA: TGTGCCAGCAGCCCGGGGGGGAACAATGAGCAGTTCTTC; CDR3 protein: CASSPGGNNEQFF
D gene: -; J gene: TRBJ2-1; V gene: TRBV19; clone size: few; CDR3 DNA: TGTGCCAGTAGTATAGATCAGGGTAGCTACAATGAGCAGTTCTTC; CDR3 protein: CASSIDQGSYNEQFF
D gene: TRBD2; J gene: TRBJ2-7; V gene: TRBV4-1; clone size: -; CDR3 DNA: TGCGCCAGCAGCCAAATACTAGCGGAGGACTACGAGCAGTACTTC; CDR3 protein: CASSQILAEDYEQYF
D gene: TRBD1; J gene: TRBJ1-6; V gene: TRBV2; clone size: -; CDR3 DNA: TGTGCCAGCAGTTGGGGACAGGGTATATGGTCACCCCTCCACTTT; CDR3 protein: CASSWGQGIWSPLHF
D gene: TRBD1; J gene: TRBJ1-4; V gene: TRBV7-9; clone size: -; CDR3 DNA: TGTGCCAGCAGCTTACGAGGGGGCAATGATGAAAAACTGTTTTTT; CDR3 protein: CASSLRGGNDEKLFF
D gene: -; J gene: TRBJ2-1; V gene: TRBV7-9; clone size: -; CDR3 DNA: TGTGCCAGCAGCTTAGATGGGAGCTACAATGAGCAGTTCTTC; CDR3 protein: CASSLDGSYNEQFF
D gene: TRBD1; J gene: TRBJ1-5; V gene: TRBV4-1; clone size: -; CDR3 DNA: TGCGCCAGCAGCCAAGGGGGGACAGGCCTCAATCAGCCCCAGCATTTT; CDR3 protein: CASSQGGTGLNQPQHF
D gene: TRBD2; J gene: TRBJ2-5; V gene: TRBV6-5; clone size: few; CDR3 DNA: TGTGCCAGCAGACGGACTAGCGGGGCGCAAGAGACCCAGTACTTC; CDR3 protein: CASRRTSGAQETQYF
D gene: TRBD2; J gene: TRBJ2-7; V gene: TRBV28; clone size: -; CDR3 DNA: TGTGCCAGCACGCCTAGCGGGACTCCCTACGAGCAGTACTTC; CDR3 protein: CASTPSGTPYEQYF
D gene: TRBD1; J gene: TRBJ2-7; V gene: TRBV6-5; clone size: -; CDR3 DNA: TGTGCCAGCAGTTACTCGAGCTGGACAGGCCTTGGGGAGCAGTACTTC; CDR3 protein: CASSYSSWTGLGEQYF
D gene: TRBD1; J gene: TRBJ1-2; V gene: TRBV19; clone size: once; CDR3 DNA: TGTGCCGCCAAGGGACAGGAGAGCACAGGCTACACCTTC; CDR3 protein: CAAKGQESTGYTF
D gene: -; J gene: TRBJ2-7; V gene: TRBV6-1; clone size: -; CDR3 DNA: TGTGCCAGCAGTGACGGGTACGAGCAGTACTTC; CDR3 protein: CASSDGYEQYF
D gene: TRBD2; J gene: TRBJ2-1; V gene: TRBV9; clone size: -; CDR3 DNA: TGTGCCAGCACCGTCGGCCCGCGGGAGTGGGATGAGCAGTTCTTC; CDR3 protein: CASTVGPREWDEQFF
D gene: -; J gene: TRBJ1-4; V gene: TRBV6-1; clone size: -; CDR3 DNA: TGTGCCAGCAGTGAAGCGCGGTGGCCTGATAATGAAAAACTGTTTTTT; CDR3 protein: CASSEARWPDNEKLFF
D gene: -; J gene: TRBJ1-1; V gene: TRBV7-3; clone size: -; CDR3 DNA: TGTGCCAGCAGCACCTCCGGGAACACTGAAGCTTTCTTT; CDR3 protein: CASSTSGNTEAFF
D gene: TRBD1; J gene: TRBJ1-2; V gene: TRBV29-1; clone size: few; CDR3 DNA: TGCAGCGTCCGACAGGGTCATGGCTACACCTTC; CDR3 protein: CSVRQGHGYTF
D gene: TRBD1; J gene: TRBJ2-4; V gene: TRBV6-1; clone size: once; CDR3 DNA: TGTGCCAGCAGGGACAGGGCAGCCAAAAACATTCAGTACTTC; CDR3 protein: CASRDRAAKNIQYF
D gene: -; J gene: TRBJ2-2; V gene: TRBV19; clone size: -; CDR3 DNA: TGTGCCAGTAGTCTACAGTTGGGGAACACCGGGGAGCTGTTTTTT; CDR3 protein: CASSLQLGNTGELFF
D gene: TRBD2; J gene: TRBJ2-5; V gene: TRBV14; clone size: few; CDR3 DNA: TGTGCCAGCAGCCAGGGCGGGAGTTCAGAGACCCAGTACTTC; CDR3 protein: CASSQGGSSETQYF